The present TCR beta chain was sequenced within a study of T cells in narcolepsy. Notes on the study in general: Healthy controls reportedly lacked the autoreactive clonotypes serially found in patients' blood.

Germline values: CDR1 SGDLS, CDR2 YYNGEE. J gave up 7 bases and V 3 bases, and 6 bases lay outside the gene matches. The CDR3 spans 15 residues. Assay used: immunoSEQ multiplex PCR; TCRdb lists only in-frame clones, some missing. The data hold about 33,000 clones, with roughly 88% observed a single time. Of note for this clone: Its specificity is not known.

Sequenced input: CD45RA- memory CD4+ T cells from PBMCs. The TCR comes from a human donor with narcolepsy. This chain uses TRBV9 with TRBJ1-6; 8 nucleotides agree with TRBD1. The CDR3 sequence: CASSAGQGVNSPLHF. The CDR3 region has the DNA TGTGCCAGCAGCGCTGGACAGGGCGTGAATTCACCCCTCCACTTT.